This note documents a single TCR beta chain sequence. This sample is part of a study of blood T cell repertoires in COVID-19. Profiling relied on immunoSEQ multiplex PCR, and the TCRdb table lists in-frame clones only, not all of them. This table holds about 120,000 clones, 81% found once. Germline lookup yields CDR1 SGHRS and CDR2 YFSETQ. Trimming pared 0 bases from V and 5 bases from J, leaving 12 bases between. The CDR3 length is 15 residues. Seattle's enrolled individuals joined amid active infection and were then monitored longitudinally. The receptor was isolated from a man aged 25 to 45 with COVID-19, enrolled during active disease. Sequenced: peripheral blood. The J gene is TRBJ2-1, the V gene TRBV5-1; D is ambiguous. In nucleotides, the CDR3 is TGCGCCAGCAGCTTGGTATACAGCTTCCACAATGAGCAGTTCTTC. Translating gives CASSLVYSFHNEQFF.